The rows below give T cell receptor beta chains drawn from one sample of a study of CD8+CD57+ T cells in acquired aplastic anemia. TCRdb re-called the reads with MiXCR, one entry per CDR3 protein. Here the sample spans under 250,000 distinct CDR3 sequences, roughly half being singletons. The sample consisted of sorted CD4+, CD8+, or CD8+CD57+ T cells (not recorded which) from PBMCs. The receptors come from a human donor with aplastic anemia. Both conserved end residues are part of each CDR3.

TRBV7-9	TRBJ1-6	CASSRRDSPLHF
TRBV4-1	TRBJ1-1	CASVVNGGTEAFF
TRBV25-1	TRBJ1-2	CASWTGYYGYTF
TRBV7-3	TRBJ2-5	CASSLTVTEETQYF
TRBV24-1	TRBJ2-3	CATSARRPGLAGGPDTQYF
TRBV7-2	TRBJ2-7	CASSFGLAVYEQYF
TRBV15	TRBJ2-5	CAIARGNKETQYF
TRBV6-5	TRBJ1-2	CASSYARGVGYTF
TRBV20-1	TRBJ1-1	CSAENTNWSTEAFF
TRBV7-9	TRBJ1-2	CASSFGQSYGYTF
TRBV29-1	TRBJ2-3	CSVGQGGDTQYF
TRBV20-1	TRBJ2-2	CSASFAGHRGAIGELFF
TRBV7-9	TRBJ1-4	CASSLNGEKLFF
TRBV9	TRBJ2-1	CASSTGGAGKDEQFF
TRBV25-1	TRBJ1-5	CASSEYGGGRPQHF
TRBV7-9	TRBJ2-7	CASSLTDGYEQYF
TRBV6-6	TRBJ2-7	CASSASPEQYF
TRBV7-9	TRBJ2-7	CASSDRLGEQYF
TRBV6-4	TRBJ1-6	CASSDSSTGGNSPLHF
TRBV15	TRBJ1-3	CATSRRTISGNTIYF
TRBV9	TRBJ1-2	CASSTAQGDGYTF
TRBV9	TRBJ1-1	CASNLGGMNTGAFF
TRBV11-2	TRBJ1-1	CASSFRGGGGMNTEAFF
TRBV29-1	TRBJ2-7	CSVFSGASYEQYF
TRBV20-1	TRBJ1-2	CSVNRGSYGYTF
TRBV7-8	TRBJ1-4	CASSLIQGLRGEKLFF
TRBV10-3	TRBJ2-3	CAISWTSGGADTQYF
TRBV20-1	TRBJ2-1	CSARSGLDNEQFF
TRBV7-9	TRBJ2-3	CASSLQGMGDTQYF
TRBV14	TRBJ2-3	CASSPHTDTQYF
TRBV29-1	TRBJ2-3	CSVERDTDTQYF
TRBV7-9	TRBJ2-7	CASSPRIIAGGRYEQYF
TRBV6-5	TRBJ2-7	CASSYSADNYEQYF
TRBV7-9	TRBJ2-7	CASSQDRTGRTGEQYF
TRBV7-9	TRBJ2-3	CASSRTGGSTDTQYF
TRBV7-8	TRBJ2-5	CASSPRDETQYF
TRBV19	TRBJ1-1	CASSTYPGGTEAFF
TRBV25-1	TRBJ1-3	CASSSQGTGNTIYF
TRBV27	TRBJ2-7	CASTARSEMRGYEQYF
TRBV9	TRBJ2-7	CASSGSGGGYEQYF
TRBV9	TRBJ1-1	CASSVGTGTGSLSAFF
TRBV7-4	TRBJ2-3	CASSLAPGDTQYF
TRBV20-1	TRBJ2-7	CSAREGTGSYEQYF
TRBV20-1	TRBJ2-1	CSARGLAGGPGSSYNEQFF
TRBV7-9	TRBJ2-2	CASSPRRTGNTGELFF
TRBV6-4	TRBJ2-5	CASSLEALQETQHF
TRBV7-8	TRBJ2-5	CASSNRGQETQYF
TRBV29-1	TRBJ1-1	CSAGRENTEAFF
TRBV4-2	TRBJ1-4	CASSHPGQGETTNEKLFF
TRBV2	TRBJ2-1	CASNTGTGNNNEQFF
TRBV13	TRBJ2-5	CASRLDSQETQYF
TRBV28	TRBJ1-3	CASSSPGAVGNTIYF
TRBV7-9	TRBJ1-3	CASRVQGGSGNTIYF
TRBV19	TRBJ2-1	CASSNAGMNEQFF
TRBV30	TRBJ2-2	CAWIQLPGLAGPGELFF
TRBV19	TRBJ2-1	CENENEQFF
TRBV14	TRBJ1-4	CASSQDWGKLFF